This TCR beta chain was sequenced during a study of cytomegalovirus exposure and HLA in healthy donors. Study conclusions and caveats: In a later analysis, the majority of CMV-associated beta chains seemingly showed HLA restriction.

The primer mix had 60 Vbeta and 13 Jbeta primers. Using immunoSEQ multiplex PCR, the repertoire was profiled, and TCRdb retains in-frame clones only, with some absent. The table records fewer than 200,000 clones, over 70% of them present only once. The germline CDR1 and CDR2 sequences are SGHNT and YYREEE (reference sequence). The trim removed 0 bases at V and 3 bases at J, leaving 3 bases unmatched. The CDR3 length is 16 residues. On this clone itself: Its antigen is undetermined.

Input material: PBMCs. This sequence originates from a woman aged 45 to 65 in good health and CMV-seronegative. The V gene is TRBV5-4, the J gene TRBJ2-1; TRBD2 matches 10 bases. The CDR3 coding sequence is TGTGCCAGCAGCTTGGGGACTAGCGGAGACTACAATGAGCAGTTCTTC. Its protein product is CASSLGTSGDYNEQFF.